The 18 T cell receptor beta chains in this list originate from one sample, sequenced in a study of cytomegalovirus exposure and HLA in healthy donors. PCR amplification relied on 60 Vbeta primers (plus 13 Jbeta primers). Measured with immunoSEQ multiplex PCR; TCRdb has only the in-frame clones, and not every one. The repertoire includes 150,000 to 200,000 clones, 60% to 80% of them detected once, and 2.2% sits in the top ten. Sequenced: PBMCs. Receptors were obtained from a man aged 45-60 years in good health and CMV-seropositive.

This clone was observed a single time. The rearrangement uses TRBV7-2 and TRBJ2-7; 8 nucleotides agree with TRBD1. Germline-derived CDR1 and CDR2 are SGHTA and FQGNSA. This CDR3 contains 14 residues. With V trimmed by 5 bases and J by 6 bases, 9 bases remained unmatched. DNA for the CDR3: TGTGCCAGCAGCCACAGGGGGGCCTCGGGCGAGCAGTACTTC. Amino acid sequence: CASSHRGASGEQYF.

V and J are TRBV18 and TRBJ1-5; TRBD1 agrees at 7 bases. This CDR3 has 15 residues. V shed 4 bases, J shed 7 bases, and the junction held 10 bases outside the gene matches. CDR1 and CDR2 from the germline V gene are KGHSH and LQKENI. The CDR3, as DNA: TGTGCCAGCTCACTTAATGACAGGGCCGCCCAGCCCCAGCATTTT. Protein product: CASSLNDRAAQPQHF.

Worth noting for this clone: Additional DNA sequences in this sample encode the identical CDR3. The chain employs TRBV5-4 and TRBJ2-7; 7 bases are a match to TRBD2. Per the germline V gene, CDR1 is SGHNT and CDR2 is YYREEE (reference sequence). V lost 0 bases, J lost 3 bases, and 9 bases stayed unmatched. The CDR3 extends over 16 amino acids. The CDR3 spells CASSLGGGGSSYEQYF. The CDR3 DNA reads TGTGCCAGCAGCTTGGGGGGCGGGGGTAGTAGCTACGAGCAGTACTTC.

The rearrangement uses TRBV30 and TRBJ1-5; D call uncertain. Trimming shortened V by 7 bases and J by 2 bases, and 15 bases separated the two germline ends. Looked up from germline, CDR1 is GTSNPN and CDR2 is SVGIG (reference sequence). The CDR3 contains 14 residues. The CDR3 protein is CASSRGFGNQPQHF. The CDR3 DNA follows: TGTGCCTCATCCCGAGGTTTTGGCAATCAGCCCCAGCATTTT.

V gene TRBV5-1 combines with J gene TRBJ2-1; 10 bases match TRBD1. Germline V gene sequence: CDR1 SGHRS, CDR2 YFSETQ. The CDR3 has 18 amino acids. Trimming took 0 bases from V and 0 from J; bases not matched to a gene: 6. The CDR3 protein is CASSLVDRGRSSYNEQFF. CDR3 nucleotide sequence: TGCGCCAGCAGCTTGGTCGACAGGGGGCGAAGCTCCTACAATGAGCAGTTCTTC.

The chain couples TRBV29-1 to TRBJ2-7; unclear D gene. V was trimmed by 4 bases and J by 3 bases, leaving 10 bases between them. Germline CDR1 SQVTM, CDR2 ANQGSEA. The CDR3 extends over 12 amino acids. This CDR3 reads CSVAFNSYEQYF. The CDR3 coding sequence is TGCAGCGTTGCCTTTAACAGCTACGAGCAGTACTTC.

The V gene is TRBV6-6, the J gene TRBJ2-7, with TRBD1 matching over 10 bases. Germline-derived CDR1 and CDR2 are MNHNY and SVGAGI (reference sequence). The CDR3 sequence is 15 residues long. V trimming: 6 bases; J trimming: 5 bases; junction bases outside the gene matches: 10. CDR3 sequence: CASSSLDRGVDEQYF. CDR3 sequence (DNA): TGTGCCAGCAGCTCCCTGGACAGGGGGGTCGACGAGCAGTACTTC.

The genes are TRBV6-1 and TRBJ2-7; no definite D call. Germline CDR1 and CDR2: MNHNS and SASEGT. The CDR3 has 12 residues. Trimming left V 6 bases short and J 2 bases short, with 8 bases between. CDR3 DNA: TGTGCCAGCAGGCAGGTCACCTACGAGCAGTACTTC. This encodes CASRQVTYEQYF.

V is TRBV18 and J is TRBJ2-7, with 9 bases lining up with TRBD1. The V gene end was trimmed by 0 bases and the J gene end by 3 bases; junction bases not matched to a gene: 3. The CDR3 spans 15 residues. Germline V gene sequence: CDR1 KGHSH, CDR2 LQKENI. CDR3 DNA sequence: TGTGCCAGCTCACCACCCGGGACAGGGATCTACGAGCAGTACTTC. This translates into CASSPPGTGIYEQYF.

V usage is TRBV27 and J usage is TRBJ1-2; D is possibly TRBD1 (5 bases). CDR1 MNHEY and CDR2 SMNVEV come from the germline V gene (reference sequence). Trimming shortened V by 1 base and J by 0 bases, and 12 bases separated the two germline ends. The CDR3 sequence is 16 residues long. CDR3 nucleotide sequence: TGTGCCAGCAGTTTATGGGGCGGAGAAGCTAACTATGGCTACACCTTC. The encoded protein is CASSLWGGEANYGYTF.

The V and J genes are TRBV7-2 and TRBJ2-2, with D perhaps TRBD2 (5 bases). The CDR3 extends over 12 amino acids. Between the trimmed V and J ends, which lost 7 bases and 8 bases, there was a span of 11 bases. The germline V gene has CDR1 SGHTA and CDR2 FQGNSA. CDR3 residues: CASTSRGGELFF. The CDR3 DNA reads TGTGCCAGCACCTCCCGGGGAGGGGAGCTGTTTTTT.

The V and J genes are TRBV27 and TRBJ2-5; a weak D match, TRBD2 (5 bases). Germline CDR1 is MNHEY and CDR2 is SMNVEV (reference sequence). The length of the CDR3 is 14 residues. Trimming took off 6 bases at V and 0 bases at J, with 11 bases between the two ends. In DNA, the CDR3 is TGTGCCAGCAGATTACTAGGAGACCAAGAGACCCAGTACTTC. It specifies CASRLLGDQETQYF.

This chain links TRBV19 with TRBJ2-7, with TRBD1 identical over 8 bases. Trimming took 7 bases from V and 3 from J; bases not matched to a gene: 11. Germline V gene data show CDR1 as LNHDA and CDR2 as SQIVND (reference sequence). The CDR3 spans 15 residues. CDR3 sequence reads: CASKAGGEAYYEQYF. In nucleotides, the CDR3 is TGTGCCAGTAAGGCAGGGGGCGAAGCTTACTACGAGCAGTACTTC.

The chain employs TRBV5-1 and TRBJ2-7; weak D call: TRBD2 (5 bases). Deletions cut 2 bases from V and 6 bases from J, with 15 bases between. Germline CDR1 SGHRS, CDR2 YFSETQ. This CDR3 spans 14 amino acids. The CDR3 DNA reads TGCGCCAGCAGCTTATCGGGGATGTCGGCCGAGCAGTACTTC. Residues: CASSLSGMSAEQYF.

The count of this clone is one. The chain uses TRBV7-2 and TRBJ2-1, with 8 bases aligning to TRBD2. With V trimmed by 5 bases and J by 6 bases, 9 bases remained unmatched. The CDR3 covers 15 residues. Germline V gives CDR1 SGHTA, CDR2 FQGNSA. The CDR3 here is CASSPRGGQINEQFF. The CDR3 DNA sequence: TGTGCCAGCAGCCCCCGGGGGGGCCAGATCAATGAGCAGTTCTTC. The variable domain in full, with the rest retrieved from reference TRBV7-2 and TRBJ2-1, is GAGVSQSPSNKVTEKGKDVELRCDPISGHTALYWYRQSLGQGLEFLIYFQGNSAPDKSGLPSDRFSAERTGGSVSTLTIQRTQQEDSAVYLCASSPRGGQINEQFFGPGTRLTVL.

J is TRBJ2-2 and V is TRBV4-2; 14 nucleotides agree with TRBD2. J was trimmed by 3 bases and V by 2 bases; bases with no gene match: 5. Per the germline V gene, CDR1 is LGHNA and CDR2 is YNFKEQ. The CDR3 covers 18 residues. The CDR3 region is CASSQRLAGGPDTGELFF. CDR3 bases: TGTGCCAGCAGCCAAAGACTAGCGGGGGGGCCGGACACCGGGGAGCTGTTTTTT.

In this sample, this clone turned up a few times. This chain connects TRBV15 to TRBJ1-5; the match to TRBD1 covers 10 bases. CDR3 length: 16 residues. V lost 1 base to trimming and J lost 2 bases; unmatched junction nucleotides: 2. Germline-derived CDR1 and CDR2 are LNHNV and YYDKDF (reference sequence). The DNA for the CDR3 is TGTGCCACCAGCAGAGGGACAGGGGGGGGCAATCAGCCCCAGCATTTT. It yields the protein CATSRGTGGGNQPQHF.

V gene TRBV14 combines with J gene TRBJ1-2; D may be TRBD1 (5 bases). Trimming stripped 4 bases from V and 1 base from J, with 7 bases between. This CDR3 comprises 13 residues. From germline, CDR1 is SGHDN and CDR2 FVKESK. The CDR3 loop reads CASSRGSNYGYTF. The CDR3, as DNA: TGTGCCAGCAGCCGGGGCAGTAACTATGGCTACACCTTC.